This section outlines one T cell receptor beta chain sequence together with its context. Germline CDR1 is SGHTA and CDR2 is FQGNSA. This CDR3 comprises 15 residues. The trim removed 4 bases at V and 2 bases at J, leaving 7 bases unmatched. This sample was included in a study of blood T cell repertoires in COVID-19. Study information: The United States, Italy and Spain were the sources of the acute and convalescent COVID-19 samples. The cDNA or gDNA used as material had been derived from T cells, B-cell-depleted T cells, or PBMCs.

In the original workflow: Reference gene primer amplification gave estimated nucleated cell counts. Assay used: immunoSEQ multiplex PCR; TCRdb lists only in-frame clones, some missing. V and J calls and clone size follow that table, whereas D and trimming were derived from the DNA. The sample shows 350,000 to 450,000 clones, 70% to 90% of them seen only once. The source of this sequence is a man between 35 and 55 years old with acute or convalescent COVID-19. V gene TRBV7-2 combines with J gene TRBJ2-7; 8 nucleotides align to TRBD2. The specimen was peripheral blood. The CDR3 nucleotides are TGTGCCAGCAGCTCCCCATTTAGCGGGACCTACGAGCAGTACTTC. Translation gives CASSSPFSGTYEQYF.